This is a list of T cell receptor beta chains from one sample in a study of T cells in Graves' hyperthyroidism and ophthalmopathy. TCRdb passed the multiplex PCR reads through MiXCR, listing each CDR3 protein once. This table has about 360,000 distinct CDR3 sequences, less than 15% appearing once. The sequenced sample was blood. The receptors were gathered from a young woman with Graves' hyperthyroidism. Each CDR3 is given with its conserved first and last residue. The D gene is left open where the match is weak. Not all rows give a size; the values are once, few, many and, for expanded clones, a class.

V gene: TRBV9; J gene: TRBJ2-5; D gene: .; clone size: many; CDR3 DNA: TGTGCCAGCAGCGTAGAACCAGGGCAAGAGACCCAGTACTTC; CDR3 protein: CASSVEPGQETQYF
V gene: TRBV5-4; J gene: TRBJ2-3; D gene: TRBD2; clone size: many; CDR3 DNA: TGTGCCAGCAGCGGGGCGGGAGTGATCTCAGATACGCAGTATTTT; CDR3 protein: CASSGAGVISDTQYF
V gene: TRBV12-3/TRBV12-4; J gene: TRBJ1-1; D gene: .; clone size: many; CDR3 DNA: TGTGCCAGCAGACTACAGGCCCCAAGCTTGGCTGAAGCTTTCTTT; CDR3 protein: CASRLQAPSLAEAFF
V gene: TRBV7-8; J gene: TRBJ1-1; D gene: TRBD1; clone size: many; CDR3 DNA: TGTGCCAGCAGCTTAGCTGACAGGGGGAGCACTGAAGCTTTCTTT; CDR3 protein: CASSLADRGSTEAFF
V gene: TRBV20-1; J gene: TRBJ1-2; D gene: TRBD1; clone size: many; CDR3 DNA: TGCAGTGCCTCCGGACAGGGCAGGGAGGATGGCTACACCTTC; CDR3 protein: CSASGQGREDGYTF
V gene: TRBV6-2/TRBV6-3; J gene: TRBJ1-1; D gene: .; clone size: many; CDR3 DNA: TGTGCCAGCAGTTACGCCGTGAACACTGAAGCTTTCTTT; CDR3 protein: CASSYAVNTEAFF
V gene: TRBV5-1; J gene: TRBJ1-2; D gene: TRBD1; clone size: many; CDR3 DNA: TGCGCCAGCAGCTCCGGACAGGGAGATGCCTATGGCTACACCTTC; CDR3 protein: CASSSGQGDAYGYTF
V gene: TRBV3-1; J gene: TRBJ2-1; D gene: .; clone size: many; CDR3 DNA: TGTGCCAGCAGCCAAGAAATCGTCCTATTGGATGATGAGCAGTTCTTC; CDR3 protein: CASSQEIVLLDDEQFF
V gene: TRBV3-1; J gene: TRBJ2-5; D gene: .; clone size: many; CDR3 DNA: TGTGCCAGCAGCCCGACGGTCGGGTCACAGAGAAAAGAGACCCAGTACTTC; CDR3 protein: CASSPTVGSQRKETQYF
V gene: TRBV11-2; J gene: TRBJ2-4; D gene: .; clone size: many; CDR3 DNA: TGTGCCAGCAGCTTAGTTGGAGGGGGGGAAAACATTCAGTACTTC; CDR3 protein: CASSLVGGGENIQYF
V gene: TRBV20-1; J gene: TRBJ1-1; D gene: TRBD1; clone size: many; CDR3 DNA: TGCAGTGCTAGGGGGGGTCCTGACGGGACAGTTGAAGCTTTCTTT; CDR3 protein: CSARGGPDGTVEAFF
V gene: TRBV7-9; J gene: TRBJ2-7; D gene: .; clone size: many; CDR3 DNA: TGTGCCAGCAGCTCCGGGACTCATTCAGACTACGAGCAGTACTTC; CDR3 protein: CASSSGTHSDYEQYF
V gene: TRBV7-9; J gene: TRBJ1-2; D gene: .; clone size: .; CDR3 DNA: TGTGCCAGCAGCTTAGTCCCGACAGAAGATGGCTACACCTTC; CDR3 protein: CASSLVPTEDGYTF
V gene: TRBV7-9; J gene: TRBJ1-2; D gene: .; clone size: .; CDR3 DNA: TGTGCCAGCAGACCGATCGGGGGCGTGGGCTACACCTTC; CDR3 protein: CASRPIGGVGYTF
V gene: TRBV5-1; J gene: TRBJ2-1; D gene: TRBD2; clone size: many; CDR3 DNA: TGCGCCAGCAGCTCCAGCGGGGGGACCTCCTACTACAATGAGCAGTTCTTC; CDR3 protein: CASSSSGGTSYYNEQFF
V gene: TRBV2; J gene: TRBJ1-4; D gene: .; clone size: many; CDR3 DNA: TGTGCCAGCAGTGAAGCCCAACCGGGCCTCGGGGAAAAACTGTTTTTT; CDR3 protein: CASSEAQPGLGEKLFF
V gene: TRBV27; J gene: TRBJ1-5; D gene: .; clone size: .; CDR3 DNA: TGTGCCAGCGGGGGGTGGGAGGGGCTTAGCAATCAGCCCCAGCATTTT; CDR3 protein: CASGGWEGLSNQPQHF
V gene: TRBV3-1; J gene: TRBJ2-1; D gene: .; clone size: many; CDR3 DNA: TGTGCCAGCAGCCAAGTGGGCAATGAGCAGTTCTTC; CDR3 protein: CASSQVGNEQFF
V gene: TRBV11-2; J gene: TRBJ1-1; D gene: .; clone size: many; CDR3 DNA: TGTGCCAGCAGCCAGGTAGGGATCGCTGAAGCTTTCTTT; CDR3 protein: CASSQVGIAEAFF
V gene: TRBV6-2/TRBV6-3; J gene: TRBJ2-7; D gene: .; clone size: once; CDR3 DNA: TGTGCCAGCAAAACACTCCTACGTTCGGGCGAGCAGTACTTC; CDR3 protein: CASKTLLRSGEQYF
V gene: TRBV7-8; J gene: TRBJ2-2; D gene: TRBD2; clone size: .; CDR3 DNA: TGTGCCAGCAGCTTAGCGTTGGCGGGGGGGGCCACCGGGGAGCTGTTTTTT; CDR3 protein: CASSLALAGGATGELFF
V gene: TRBV6-1; J gene: TRBJ1-2; D gene: TRBD1; clone size: many; CDR3 DNA: TGTGCCAGCAGTGGTCAGGACAGGGGGCTAGGCTACACCTTC; CDR3 protein: CASSGQDRGLGYTF
V gene: TRBV27; J gene: TRBJ2-1; D gene: .; clone size: many; CDR3 DNA: TGTGCCAGCAGTTTATCGAGGGTCCCAAACTACAATGAGCAGTTCTTC; CDR3 protein: CASSLSRVPNYNEQFF
V gene: TRBV12-3/TRBV12-4; J gene: TRBJ2-1; D gene: .; clone size: many; CDR3 DNA: TGTGCCAGCATTAAAGGGGGGGGTTCCGGGAATGAGCAGTTCTTC; CDR3 protein: CASIKGGGSGNEQFF
V gene: TRBV11-2; J gene: TRBJ1-1; D gene: .; clone size: many; CDR3 DNA: TGTGCCAGCAGCTTAGATAGGACGGGGGGCACTGAAGCTTTCTTT; CDR3 protein: CASSLDRTGGTEAFF
V gene: TRBV9; J gene: TRBJ2-3; D gene: .; clone size: .; CDR3 DNA: TGTGCCAGCAGCGTAGACGGGGGCACAGATACGCAGTATTTT; CDR3 protein: CASSVDGGTDTQYF
V gene: TRBV28; J gene: TRBJ2-7; D gene: TRBD1; clone size: many; CDR3 DNA: TGTGCCAGCACCACAGGGGGAAGGAGCTCCTACGAGCAGTACTTC; CDR3 protein: CASTTGGRSSYEQYF
V gene: TRBV7-2; J gene: TRBJ2-5; D gene: .; clone size: many; CDR3 DNA: TGTGCCAGCAGCTTAGGCCCCTCTGGGGAGACCCAGTACTTC; CDR3 protein: CASSLGPSGETQYF
V gene: TRBV11-3; J gene: TRBJ2-1; D gene: .; clone size: .; CDR3 DNA: TGTGCCAGCAGCTTAGGGTTGGTGAATTCCTACAATGAGCAGTTCTTC; CDR3 protein: CASSLGLVNSYNEQFF